Given below is one T cell receptor (beta chain) in context. The antigen remains undetermined. Trimming removed 1 base from V and 2 bases from J, with 5 bases in between. Germline V lookup: CDR1 SGHAT, CDR2 FQNNGV. The CDR3 is 13 amino acids. This sample is drawn from a study of T cell responses to AZD1222 COVID-19 vaccine. Findings and caveats of the study: Spike-specific TCR repertoires showed rising breadth and depth after two AZD1222 doses. There were mostly white British donors and more females than males, and clonal diversity was possibly underestimated.

Sequencing used immunoSEQ multiplex PCR; TCRdb keeps in-frame clones, though not all of them. Found here are 150,000 to 250,000 clones, 85% to 95% of them singletons; the top ten hold about 1%. The chain carries TRBV11-2 and TRBJ1-2; perhaps TRBD1 as D (5 bases). The clonotype comes from an adult who received the AZD1222 COVID-19 vaccine. The starting material was peripheral blood, obtained 28 days after the second AZD1222 dose. For the CDR3, the DNA is TGTGCCAGCAGCTTAGGACAGAACTATGGCTACACCTTC. Translation gives CASSLGQNYGYTF.